This is a list of T cell receptor beta chains from one sample in a study of cytomegalovirus exposure and HLA in healthy donors. The data were produced by immunoSEQ multiplex PCR, yet TCRdb's version contains in-frame clones alone and is incomplete. Here the sample spans tens of thousands of clones, roughly four fifths being singletons. Sequencing was carried out using PBMCs. The receptors originated from a man in his fifties or sixties in good health and CMV-seronegative. The CDR3 runs from the conserved cysteine through the conserved F or W. The D gene is left open where the match is weak. Size is stated for part of the rows, as once, few or many counts, or as a class when the clone is expanded.

D | J | size | V | CDR3 | DNA
NA | TRBJ1-4 | NA | TRBV5-8 | CASSLLEYEKLFF | TGTGCCAGCAGCCTGTTAGAATATGAAAAACTGTTTTTT
NA | TRBJ2-5 | NA | TRBV7-6 | CASSSFLGGQYQETQYF | TGTGCCAGCAGCAGCTTTTTAGGAGGACAGTACCAAGAGACCCAGTACTTC
TRBD2 | TRBJ2-7 | NA | TRBV10-3 | CATSGAAYEQYF | TGTGCCACTAGCGGGGCCGCCTACGAGCAGTACTTC
NA | TRBJ2-5 | few | TRBV4-3 | CASSRQNGVGETQYF | TGCGCCAGCAGCCGGCAGAACGGGGTCGGGGAGACCCAGTACTTC
TRBD1 | TRBJ1-2 | few | TRBV7-9 | CASSLGQGRGYTF | TGTGCCAGCAGCTTAGGACAGGGCCGTGGCTACACCTTC
TRBD1 | TRBJ2-7 | NA | TRBV2 | CASSIHRGRLTEQYF | TGTGCCAGCAGTATTCACAGGGGGCGCCTAACCGAGCAGTACTTC
TRBD1 | TRBJ1-2 | NA | TRBV7-9 | CASSPDRGKDYAGYGYTF | TGTGCCAGCAGCCCGGACAGGGGGAAAGACTATGCTGGCTATGGCTACACCTTC
TRBD2 | TRBJ2-2 | NA | TRBV28 | CASSALAGPTGELFF | TGTGCCAGCAGTGCCCTAGCGGGCCCCACCGGGGAGCTGTTTTTT
NA | TRBJ2-3 | NA | TRBV2 | CASSGYTSTDTQYF | TGTGCCAGCAGCGGTTATACTAGCACAGATACGCAGTATTTT
TRBD1 | TRBJ1-4 | NA | TRBV7-9 | CASGTVFGEKLFF | TGTGCCAGCGGGACAGTATTTGGCGAAAAACTGTTTTTT
NA | TRBJ2-7 | NA | TRBV29-1 | CSVYRVDSAGEQYF | TGCAGCGTTTACAGGGTTGACTCCGCGGGCGAGCAGTACTTC
NA | TRBJ2-7 | NA | TRBV4-3 | CASSQDWVSGRTYEQYF | TGCGCCAGCAGCCAAGATTGGGTGAGCGGGCGCACCTACGAGCAGTACTTC
NA | TRBJ2-6 | NA | TRBV5-1 | CASSLAGISGANVLTF | TGCGCCAGCAGCTTGGCAGGAATATCTGGGGCCAACGTCCTGACTTTC
NA | TRBJ1-1 | once | TRBV18 | CASSPDILNTEAFF | TGTGCCAGCTCACCGGACATTCTCAACACTGAAGCTTTCTTT
NA | TRBJ2-7 | NA | TRBV4-1 | CASSHRDTVYEQYF | TGCGCCAGCAGCCACCGGGACACCGTCTACGAGCAGTACTTC
NA | TRBJ2-3 | NA | TRBV28 | CASGSRETDTQYF | TGTGCCAGCGGTTCGAGGGAGACAGATACGCAGTATTTT
NA | TRBJ2-5 | once | TRBV28 | CASSFFRGKYQETQYF | TGTGCCAGCAGTTTTTTTCGGGGAAAATACCAAGAGACCCAGTACTTC
NA | TRBJ2-1 | once | TRBV18 | CASSLRQRDYNEQFF | TGTGCCAGCTCACTACGACAGAGAGACTACAATGAGCAGTTCTTC
TRBD1 | TRBJ1-1 | NA | TRBV5-5 | CASSLGTGGLNTEAFF | TGTGCCAGCAGCTTGGGGACAGGGGGCTTAAACACTGAAGCTTTCTTT
NA | TRBJ2-7 | NA | TRBV7-2 | CASSLGTETYEQYF | TGTGCCAGCAGCTTAGGGACAGAAACCTACGAGCAGTACTTC
NA | TRBJ1-1 | NA | TRBV7-2 | CASSSGTNTEAFF | TGTGCCAGCAGCTCAGGGACTAACACTGAAGCTTTCTTT
NA | TRBJ1-6 | NA | TRBV28 | CASSLRDSPLHF | TGTGCCAGCAGTTTACGTGATTCACCCCTCCACTTT
NA | TRBJ2-1 | NA | TRBV19 | CASSIINRQNEQFF | TGTGCCAGTAGTATAATAAACAGGCAAAATGAGCAGTTCTTC
NA | TRBJ2-1 | NA | TRBV7-6 | CASGGWGEQFF | TGTGCCAGCGGGGGGTGGGGTGAGCAGTTCTTC
NA | TRBJ2-7 | NA | TRBV5-6 | CASSYDTYSSYEQYF | TGTGCCAGCAGCTACGATACGTACAGCTCCTACGAGCAGTACTTC
NA | TRBJ1-2 | NA | TRBV28 | CASSSSSSANYGYTF | TGTGCCAGCAGTTCGTCCAGTTCAGCTAACTATGGCTACACCTTC
NA | TRBJ1-1 | NA | TRBV28 | CASSNSQGMEAEAFF | TGTGCCAGCAGTAACAGCCAGGGGATGGAAGCTGAAGCTTTCTTT
NA | TRBJ1-1 | NA | TRBV7-8 | CASSSPRGRNTEAFF | TGTGCCAGCAGCTCTCCTAGAGGGAGGAACACTGAAGCTTTCTTT
TRBD1 | TRBJ1-1 | NA | TRBV7-3 | CASSSRQGANTEAFF | TGTGCCAGCAGCTCCAGACAGGGCGCCAACACTGAAGCTTTCTTT
NA | TRBJ2-4 | NA | TRBV4-3 | CASSQEEAIGNIQYF | TGCGCCAGCAGCCAAGAGGAGGCCATAGGAAACATTCAGTACTTC
TRBD2 | TRBJ2-3 | NA | TRBV28 | CASSLWREGMADTQYF | TGTGCCAGCAGTTTGTGGCGGGAGGGCATGGCAGATACGCAGTATTTT
TRBD2 | TRBJ2-1 | NA | TRBV4-3 | CASSQDAAPRESYFF | TGCGCCAGCAGCCAAGATGCTGCACCGCGGGAGAGTTACTTCTTC
NA | TRBJ1-4 | NA | TRBV5-6 | CASSLDRAGKLFF | TGTGCCAGCAGCTTGGACCGAGCTGGAAAACTGTTTTTT
NA | TRBJ2-2 | NA | TRBV27 | CASSLGRGGTGELFF | TGTGCCAGCAGTTTGGGCAGGGGAGGGACCGGGGAGCTGTTTTTT
NA | TRBJ1-5 | NA | TRBV27 | CASSLRYSNQPQHF | TGTGCCAGCAGTTTGAGATATAGCAATCAGCCCCAGCATTTT
NA | TRBJ2-7 | many | TRBV9 | CATIGDYEQYF | TGTGCCACAATAGGGGACTACGAGCAGTACTTC
TRBD1 | TRBJ1-5 | NA | TRBV7-9 | CASSPTGSQPQHF | TGTGCCAGCAGCCCGACAGGGTCCCAGCCCCAGCATTTT
TRBD1 | TRBJ2-7 | NA | TRBV2 | CASLLQGTYYEQYF | TGTGCCAGTTTACTACAGGGGACCTACTACGAGCAGTACTTC
TRBD1 | TRBJ1-5 | few | TRBV30 | CAWNPGQGRDQPQHF | TGTGCCTGGAACCCGGGACAGGGACGCGATCAGCCCCAGCATTTT
NA | TRBJ2-7 | NA | TRBV30 | CAGTSFSYEQYF | TGTGCCGGGACGTCCTTCTCCTACGAGCAGTACTTC
TRBD1 | TRBJ2-1 | NA | TRBV7-3 | CASSYRPGTGGSYNEQFF | TGTGCCAGCAGCTACCGTCCCGGGACAGGGGGCTCCTACAATGAGCAGTTCTTC
NA | TRBJ1-1 | few | TRBV29-1 | CSVERNTEAFF | TGCAGCGTTGAACGGAACACTGAAGCTTTCTTT
NA | TRBJ2-7 | NA | TRBV30 | CAWSSGELVEQYF | TGTGCCTGGTCGTCGGGGGAGTTGGTCGAGCAGTACTTC
NA | TRBJ1-1 | NA | TRBV5-1 | CASSNVGRTEAFF | TGCGCCAGCAGTAATGTGGGCAGGACTGAAGCTTTCTTT
TRBD1 | TRBJ2-3 | NA | TRBV7-9 | CASSAGQGPDTQYF | TGTGCCAGCAGCGCGGGACAGGGTCCAGATACGCAGTATTTT
TRBD2 | TRBJ2-1 | NA | TRBV18 | CASSTGTSGDNEQFF | TGTGCCAGCTCAACCGGGACTAGCGGGGACAATGAGCAGTTCTTC
NA | TRBJ2-7 | NA | TRBV28 | CASSTPRGMSSYEQYF | TGTGCCAGCAGCACCCCGCGGGGCATGAGCTCCTACGAGCAGTACTTC
NA | TRBJ1-1 | few | TRBV5-1 | CASSENTGKSAEAFF | TGCGCCAGCAGCGAAAATACCGGGAAGTCCGCTGAAGCTTTCTTT
TRBD1 | TRBJ1-6 | NA | TRBV30 | CAWTRQGNSPLHF | TGTGCCTGGACCAGACAGGGGAATTCACCCCTCCACTTT
TRBD2 | TRBJ2-7 | NA | TRBV25-1 | CASVLAGGYEQYF | TGTGCCAGCGTACTAGCGGGGGGCTACGAGCAGTACTTC
TRBD2 | TRBJ2-1 | NA | TRBV27 | CASSFGTSGGNEQFF | TGTGCCAGCAGCTTCGGGACTAGCGGGGGCAATGAGCAGTTCTTC
TRBD2 | TRBJ2-3 | NA | TRBV10-1 | CASSEWSGGAPDTQYF | TGCGCCAGCAGTGAATGGAGCGGGGGGGCCCCAGATACGCAGTATTTT
NA | TRBJ1-1 | NA | TRBV27 | CASSTHQGYVGGNTEAFF | TGTGCCAGCAGCACCCACCAGGGTTACGTGGGCGGGAACACTGAAGCTTTCTTT
NA | TRBJ1-1 | NA | TRBV5-1 | CASNPGASNTEAFF | TGCGCCAGCAATCCTGGGGCCTCGAACACTGAAGCTTTCTTT
NA | TRBJ1-2 | once | TRBV19 | CASSTPEYAMGGYTF | TGTGCCAGTAGTACTCCCGAATACGCAATGGGCGGCTACACCTTC
NA | TRBJ2-2 | once | TRBV14 | CASSQNRAVTGELFF | TGTGCCAGCAGCCAGAACAGGGCGGTCACCGGGGAGCTGTTTTTT
TRBD1 | TRBJ2-7 | once | TRBV27 | CASSLSGTANEQYF | TGTGCCAGCAGTTTATCCGGGACAGCAAACGAGCAGTACTTC
TRBD1 | TRBJ2-4 | NA | TRBV25-1 | CASSATQGAKNIQYF | TGTGCCAGCAGTGCAACGCAGGGGGCGAAAAACATTCAGTACTTC
NA | TRBJ2-3 | NA | TRBV29-1 | CSVERGTDTQYF | TGCAGCGTTGAACGTGGCACAGATACGCAGTATTTT
TRBD2 | TRBJ2-4 | few | TRBV5-4 | CASSPSVGGGAKNIQYF | TGTGCCAGCAGCCCCTCTGTGGGGGGAGGGGCCAAAAACATTCAGTACTTC